Reported below is one TCR beta chain. Its antigen is still unknown. Documented time point: cycle 4 day 1 (C4D1), after 5 to 7 weeks of nivolumab. Every patient was affected by relapse after autologous stem cell transplantation, while exposure to brentuximab vedotin was not uniform. The study purified CD4+ T cells from thawed PBMCs using magnetic negative selection. These data belong to a study of PD-1 blockade in classical Hodgkin lymphoma. Study-wide points: Reported findings placed baseline TCR diversity lower in newly diagnosed patients (compared with healthy donors).

Only in-frame clones appear in the TCRdb table, and some are missing; sequencing was by immunoSEQ multiplex PCR. The sample has some 17,000 clones; about three quarters are singletons. Trimming shortened V by 5 bases and J by 2 bases, and 5 bases separated the two germline ends. Germline CDR1 LNHNV, CDR2 YYDKDF (reference sequence). The CDR3 covers 12 residues. This TCR derives from a human donor with classical Hodgkin lymphoma. The sample here was CD4+ T cells from blood, taken before the fourth cycle of nivolumab. V usage is TRBV15 and J usage is TRBJ2-3; no reliable D call. The CDR3 reads CATSGLTDTQYF. CDR3 in DNA: TGTGCCACCAGCGGCCTCACAGATACGCAGTATTTT.